This TCR beta chain appears in the sequencing data of a study of vaccination effects on CD4 cells after COVID-19. CDR1 and CDR2 from the germline V gene are LGHNA and YSLEER. The CDR3 length is 14 residues. V dropped 4 bases and J dropped 6; count of bases not matched to a gene: 3. With nine to eleven days of culture completed, CD4+ T cells were isolated. The data were produced by immunoSEQ multiplex PCR, yet TCRdb's version contains in-frame clones alone and is incomplete. The table lists tens of thousands of clones, about 73% of them singletons. This clone has only one observation. Its cognate antigen is unknown.

The source of this sequence is a human donor who received a COVID-19 vaccine. The chain uses TRBV4-3 and TRBJ1-2; the match to TRBD1 covers 12 bases. Sample: CD4+ T cells from PBMCs cultured without peptide, taken before COVID-19 vaccination. This CDR3 is CASSRDRGRDGYTF. CDR3 DNA: TGCGCCAGCAGCCGGGACAGGGGGCGAGATGGCTACACCTTC.